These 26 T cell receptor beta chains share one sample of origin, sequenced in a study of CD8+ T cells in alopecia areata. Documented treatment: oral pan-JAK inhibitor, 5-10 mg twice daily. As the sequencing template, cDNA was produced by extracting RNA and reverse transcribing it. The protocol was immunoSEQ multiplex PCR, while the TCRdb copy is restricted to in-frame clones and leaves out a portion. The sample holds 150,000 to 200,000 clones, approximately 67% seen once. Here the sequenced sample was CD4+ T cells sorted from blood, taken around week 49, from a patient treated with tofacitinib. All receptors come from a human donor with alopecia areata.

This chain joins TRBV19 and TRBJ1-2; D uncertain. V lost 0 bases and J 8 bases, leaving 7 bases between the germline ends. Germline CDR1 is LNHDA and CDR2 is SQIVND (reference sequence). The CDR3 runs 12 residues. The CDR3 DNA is TGTGCCAGTAGTATAGATCCGGGAGGCTACACCTTC. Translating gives CASSIDPGGYTF.

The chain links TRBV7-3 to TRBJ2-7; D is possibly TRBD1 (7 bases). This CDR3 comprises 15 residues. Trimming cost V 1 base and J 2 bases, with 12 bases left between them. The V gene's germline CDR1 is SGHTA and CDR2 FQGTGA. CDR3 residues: CASSLRGGTAYEQYF. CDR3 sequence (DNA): TGTGCCAGCAGCTTAAGGGGCGGGACAGCCTACGAGCAGTACTTC.

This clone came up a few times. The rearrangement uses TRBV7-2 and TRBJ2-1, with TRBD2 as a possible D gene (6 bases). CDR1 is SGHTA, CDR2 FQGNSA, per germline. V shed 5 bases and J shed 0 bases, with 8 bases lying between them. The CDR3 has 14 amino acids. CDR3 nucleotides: TGTGCCAGCAGCGGGGGGAGCTCCTACAATGAGCAGTTCTTC. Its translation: CASSGGSSYNEQFF.

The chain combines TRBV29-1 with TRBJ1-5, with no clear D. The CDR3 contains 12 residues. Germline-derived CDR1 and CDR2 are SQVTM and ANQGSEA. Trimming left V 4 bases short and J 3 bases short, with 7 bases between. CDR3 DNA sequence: TGCAGCGTTGCGGGTATCAATCAGCCCCAGCATTTT. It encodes CSVAGINQPQHF.

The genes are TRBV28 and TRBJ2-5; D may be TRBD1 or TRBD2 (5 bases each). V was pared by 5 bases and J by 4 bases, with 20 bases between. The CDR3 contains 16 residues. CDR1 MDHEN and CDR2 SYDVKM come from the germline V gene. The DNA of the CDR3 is TGTGCCAGCAGTGAACAGGCCACAGCGGTAGGAGAGACCCAGTACTTC. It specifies CASSEQATAVGETQYF.

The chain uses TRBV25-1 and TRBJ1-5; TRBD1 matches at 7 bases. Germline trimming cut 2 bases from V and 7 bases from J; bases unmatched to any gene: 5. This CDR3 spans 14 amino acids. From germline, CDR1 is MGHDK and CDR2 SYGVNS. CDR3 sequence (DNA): TGTGCCAGCAGTGAAACAGGGGTCAGACAGCCCCAGCATTTT. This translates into CASSETGVRQPQHF.

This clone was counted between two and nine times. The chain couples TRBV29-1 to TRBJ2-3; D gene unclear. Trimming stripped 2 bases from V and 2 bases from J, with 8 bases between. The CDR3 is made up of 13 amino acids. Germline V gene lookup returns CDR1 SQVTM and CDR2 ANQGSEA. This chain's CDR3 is CSVETFFTDTQYF. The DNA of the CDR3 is TGCAGCGTTGAAACGTTTTTCACAGATACGCAGTATTTT.

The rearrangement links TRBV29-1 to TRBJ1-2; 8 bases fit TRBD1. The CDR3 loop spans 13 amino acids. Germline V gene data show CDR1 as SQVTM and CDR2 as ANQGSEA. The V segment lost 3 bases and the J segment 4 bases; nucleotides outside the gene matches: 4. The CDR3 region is CSVDGTGLYGYTF. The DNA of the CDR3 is TGCAGCGTTGATGGGACAGGCCTCTATGGCTACACCTTC.

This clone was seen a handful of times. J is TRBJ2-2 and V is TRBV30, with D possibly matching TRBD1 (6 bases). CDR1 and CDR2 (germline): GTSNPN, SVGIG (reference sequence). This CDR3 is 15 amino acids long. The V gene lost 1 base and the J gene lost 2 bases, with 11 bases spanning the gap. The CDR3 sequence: CAWSEGTYNTGELFF. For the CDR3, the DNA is TGTGCCTGGAGTGAGGGGACATACAACACCGGGGAGCTGTTTTTT.

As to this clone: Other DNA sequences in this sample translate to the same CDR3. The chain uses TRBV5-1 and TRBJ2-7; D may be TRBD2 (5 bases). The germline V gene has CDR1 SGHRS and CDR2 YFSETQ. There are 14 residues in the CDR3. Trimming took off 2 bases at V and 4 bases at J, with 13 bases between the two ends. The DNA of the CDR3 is TGCGCCAGCAGCTTAGAGGGTGCCAAATACGAGCAGTACTTC. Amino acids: CASSLEGAKYEQYF.

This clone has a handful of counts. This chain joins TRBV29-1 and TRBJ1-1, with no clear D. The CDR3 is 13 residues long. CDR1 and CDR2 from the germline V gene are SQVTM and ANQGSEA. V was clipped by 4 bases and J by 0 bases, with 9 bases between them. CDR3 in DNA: TGCAGCGTTGTTCGCCTCCTGAACACTGAAGCTTTCTTT. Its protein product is CSVVRLLNTEAFF.

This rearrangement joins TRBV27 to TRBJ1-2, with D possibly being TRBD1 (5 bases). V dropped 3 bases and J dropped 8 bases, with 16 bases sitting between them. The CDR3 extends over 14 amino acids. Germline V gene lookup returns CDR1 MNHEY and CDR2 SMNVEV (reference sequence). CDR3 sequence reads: CASSFRGRESGYTF. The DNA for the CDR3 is TGTGCCAGCAGTTTCCGGGGGAGGGAGAGCGGCTACACCTTC.

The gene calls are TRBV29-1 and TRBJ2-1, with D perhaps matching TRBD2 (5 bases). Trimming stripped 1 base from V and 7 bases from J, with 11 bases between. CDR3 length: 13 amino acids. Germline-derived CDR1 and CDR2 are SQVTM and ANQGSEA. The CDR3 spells CSVEGYRGNEQFF. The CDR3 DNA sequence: TGCAGCGTTGAAGGGTACCGCGGGAATGAGCAGTTCTTC.

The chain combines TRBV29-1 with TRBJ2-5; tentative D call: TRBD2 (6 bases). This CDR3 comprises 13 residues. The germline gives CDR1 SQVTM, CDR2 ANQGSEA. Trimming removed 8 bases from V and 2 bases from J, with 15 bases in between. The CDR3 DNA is TGCAGCACAAGGGAGGCTAGTCAAGAGACCCAGTACTTC. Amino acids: CSTREASQETQYF.

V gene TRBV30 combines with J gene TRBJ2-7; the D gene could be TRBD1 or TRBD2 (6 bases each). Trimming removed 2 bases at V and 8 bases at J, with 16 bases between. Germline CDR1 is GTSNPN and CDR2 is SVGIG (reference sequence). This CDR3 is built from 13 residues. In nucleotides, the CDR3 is TGTGCCTGGAGTACAGGGTCCGGGAGCCAGCAGTACTTC. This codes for CAWSTGSGSQQYF. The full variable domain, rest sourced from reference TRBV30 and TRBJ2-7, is SQTIHQWPATLVQPVGSPLSLECTVEGTSNPNLYWYRQAAGRGLQLLFYSVGIGQISSEVPQNLSASRPQDRQFILSSKKLLLSDSGFYLCAWSTGSGSQQYFGPGTRLTVT.

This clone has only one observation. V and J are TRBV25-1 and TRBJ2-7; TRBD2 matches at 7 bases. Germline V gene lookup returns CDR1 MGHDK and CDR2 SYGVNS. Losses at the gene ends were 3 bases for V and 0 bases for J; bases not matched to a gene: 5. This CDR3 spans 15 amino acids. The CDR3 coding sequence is TGTGCCAGCAGTGACCGGACTAGATCCTCCTACGAGCAGTACTTC. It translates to CASSDRTRSSYEQYF.

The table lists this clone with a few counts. CDR3: CATSAGTKETQYF. CDR3 in DNA: TGTGCCACCAGCGCGGGGACTAAAGAGACCCAGTACTTC. The genes are TRBV15 and TRBJ2-5, with TRBD2 matching over 7 bases. The junction had 3 bases not matched to a gene; V was cut back by 5 bases and J by 3 bases. Germline V CDR1 and CDR2: LNHNV, YYDKDF (reference sequence). This CDR3 contains 13 residues.

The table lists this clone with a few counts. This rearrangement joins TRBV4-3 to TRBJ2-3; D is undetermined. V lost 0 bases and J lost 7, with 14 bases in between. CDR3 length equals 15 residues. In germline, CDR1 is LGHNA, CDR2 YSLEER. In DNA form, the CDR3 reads TGCGCCAGCAGCCAAGATAGTACAGCACGATATACGCAGTATTTT. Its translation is CASSQDSTARYTQYF.

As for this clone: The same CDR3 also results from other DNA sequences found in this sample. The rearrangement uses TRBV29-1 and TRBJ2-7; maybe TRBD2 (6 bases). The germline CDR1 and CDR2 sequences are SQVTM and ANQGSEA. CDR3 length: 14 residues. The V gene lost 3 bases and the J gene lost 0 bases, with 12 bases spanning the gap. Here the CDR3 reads CSVESRGSSYEQYF. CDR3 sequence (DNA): TGCAGCGTTGAGAGTCGGGGGAGCTCCTACGAGCAGTACTTC.

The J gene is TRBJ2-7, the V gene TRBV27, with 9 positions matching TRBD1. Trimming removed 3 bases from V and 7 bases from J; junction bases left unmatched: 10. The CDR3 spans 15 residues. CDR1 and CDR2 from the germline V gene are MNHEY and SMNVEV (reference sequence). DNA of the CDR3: TGTGCCAGCAGTTTTAGGGGACAGGGCTGGGAGGAGCAGTACTTC. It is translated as CASSFRGQGWEEQYF.

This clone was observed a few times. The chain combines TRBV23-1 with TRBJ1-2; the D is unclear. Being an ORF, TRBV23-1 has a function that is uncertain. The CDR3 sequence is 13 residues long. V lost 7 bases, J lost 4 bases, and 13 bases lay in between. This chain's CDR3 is CASIGLGTYGYTF. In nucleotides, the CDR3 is TGCGCCAGCATCGGTTTGGGAACCTATGGCTACACCTTC.

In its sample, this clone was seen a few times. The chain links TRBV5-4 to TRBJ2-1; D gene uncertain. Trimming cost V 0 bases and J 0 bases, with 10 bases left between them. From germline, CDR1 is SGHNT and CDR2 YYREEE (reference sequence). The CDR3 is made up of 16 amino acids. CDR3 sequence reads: CASSLETQSSYNEQFF. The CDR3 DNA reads TGTGCCAGCAGCTTGGAGACGCAGAGCTCCTACAATGAGCAGTTCTTC.

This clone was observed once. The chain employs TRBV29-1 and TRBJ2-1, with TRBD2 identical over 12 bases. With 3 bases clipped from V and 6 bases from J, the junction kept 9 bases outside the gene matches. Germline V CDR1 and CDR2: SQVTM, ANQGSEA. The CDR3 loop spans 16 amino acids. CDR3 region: CSVESASGGAINEQFF. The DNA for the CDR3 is TGCAGCGTTGAGTCGGCTAGCGGGGGGGCCATCAATGAGCAGTTCTTC.

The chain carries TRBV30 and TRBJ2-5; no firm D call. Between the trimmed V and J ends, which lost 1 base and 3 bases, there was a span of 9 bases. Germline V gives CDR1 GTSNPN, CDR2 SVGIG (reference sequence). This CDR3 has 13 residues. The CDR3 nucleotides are TGTGCCTGGAGTGCCCCCACCAAAGAGACCCAGTACTTC. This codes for CAWSAPTKETQYF.

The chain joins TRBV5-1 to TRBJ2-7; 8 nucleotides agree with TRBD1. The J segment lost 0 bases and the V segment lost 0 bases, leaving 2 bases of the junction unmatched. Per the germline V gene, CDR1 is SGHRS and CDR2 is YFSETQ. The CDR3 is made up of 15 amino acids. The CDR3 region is CASSLVGQGSYEQYF. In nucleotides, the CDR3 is TGCGCCAGCAGCTTGGTCGGACAGGGCTCCTACGAGCAGTACTTC.

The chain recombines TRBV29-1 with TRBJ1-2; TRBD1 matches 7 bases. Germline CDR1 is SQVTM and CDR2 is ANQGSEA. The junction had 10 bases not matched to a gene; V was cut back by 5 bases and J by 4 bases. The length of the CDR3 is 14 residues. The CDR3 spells CSVTYDRARYGYTF. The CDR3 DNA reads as TGCAGCGTTACCTACGACAGGGCTCGCTATGGCTACACCTTC.